This T cell receptor (beta chain) was profiled in a study of T cells in Graves' hyperthyroidism and ophthalmopathy. Study background: Once the initial diagnosis was made, peripheral blood was obtained before any treatment.

At least ten counts were recorded for this clonotype. Amplification of TCR beta CDR3 regions used RNA as the template. With the HTBI primer set, the TCR CDR3 went through a first round of RT-PCR. TCRdb used MiXCR to reprocess the multiplex PCR reads, holding one entry per CDR3 protein. The sample has nearly 600,000 distinct CDR3 sequences; approximately 15% are singletons. The sequenced sample was blood. The receptor's source is a woman younger than 45 with Graves' hyperthyroidism that later progressed to Graves' ophthalmopathy.

In nucleotides, the CDR3 is TGTGCCAGCAGTCCGGGCAAACGACGCGCCTACGAGCAGTACTTC. It translates to CASSPGKRRAYEQYF. The gene calls are TRBV28 and TRBJ2-7; no clear D. Trimming left V 5 bases short and J 2 bases short, with 16 bases between. The CDR3 covers 15 residues. CDR1 and CDR2 from the germline V gene are MDHEN and SYDVKM. Full variable domain (missing parts from reference TRBV28 and TRBJ2-7): DVKVTQSSRYLVKRTGEKVFLECVQDMDHENMFWYRQDPGLGLRLIYFSYDVKMKEKGDIPEGYSVSREKKERFSLILESASTNQTSMYLCASSPGKRRAYEQYFGPGTRLTVT.